This TCR beta chain was retrieved from a study of cytomegalovirus exposure and HLA in healthy donors. Regarding the study as a whole: The TCR clusters that emerged in the first cohort tended, a later analysis found, to co-occur in the approximately 110 validation repertoires. The study designated roughly 150 TCR beta chains cytomegalovirus-associated. As was reported, the classifier diagnosed cytomegalovirus status with high specificity and sensitivity.

The assay was immunoSEQ multiplex PCR, and TCRdb's table has in-frame clones only and misses some. Of approximately 150,000 clones in the sample, around 82% were seen once. Germline V gene data show CDR1 as MDHEN and CDR2 as SYDVKM. Trimming took 3 bases from V and 6 from J, leaving 12 bases between them. The CDR3 consists of 14 residues. On this clone: Its antigen is undetermined.

This sequence joins TRBV28 and TRBJ1-5, with unresolved D. The source material was PBMCs. The receptor comes from a man aged 25 to 45 in good health and CMV-seropositive. As DNA, the CDR3 is TGTGCCAGCAGTTTGGGCAGTCCAAGTCAGCCCCAGCATTTT. Translated: CASSLGSPSQPQHF.